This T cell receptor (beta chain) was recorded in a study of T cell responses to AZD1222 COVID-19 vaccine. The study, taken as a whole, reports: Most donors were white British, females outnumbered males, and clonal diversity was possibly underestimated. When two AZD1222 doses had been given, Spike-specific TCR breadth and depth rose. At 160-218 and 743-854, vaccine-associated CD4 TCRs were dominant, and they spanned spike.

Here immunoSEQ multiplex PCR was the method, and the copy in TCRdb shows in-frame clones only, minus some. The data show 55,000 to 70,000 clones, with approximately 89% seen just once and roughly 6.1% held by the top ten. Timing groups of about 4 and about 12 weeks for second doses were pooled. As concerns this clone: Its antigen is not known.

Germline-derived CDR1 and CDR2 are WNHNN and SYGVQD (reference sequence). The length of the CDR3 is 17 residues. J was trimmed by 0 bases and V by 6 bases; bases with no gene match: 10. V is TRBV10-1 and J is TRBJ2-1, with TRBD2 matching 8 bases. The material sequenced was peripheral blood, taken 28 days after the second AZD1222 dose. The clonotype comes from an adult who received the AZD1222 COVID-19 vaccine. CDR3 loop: CASSAGGARSSYNEQFF. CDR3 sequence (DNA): TGCGCCAGCAGCGCCGGGGGGGCGCGGAGCTCCTACAATGAGCAGTTCTTC.